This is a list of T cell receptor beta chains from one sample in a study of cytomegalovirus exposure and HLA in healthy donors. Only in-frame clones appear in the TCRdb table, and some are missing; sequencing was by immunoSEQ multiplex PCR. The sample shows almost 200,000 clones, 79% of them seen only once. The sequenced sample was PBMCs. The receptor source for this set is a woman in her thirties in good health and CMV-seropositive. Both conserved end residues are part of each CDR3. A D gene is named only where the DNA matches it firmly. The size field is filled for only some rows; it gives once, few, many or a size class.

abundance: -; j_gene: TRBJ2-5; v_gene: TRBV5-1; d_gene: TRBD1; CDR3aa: CASRLVPGQGGQTQYF
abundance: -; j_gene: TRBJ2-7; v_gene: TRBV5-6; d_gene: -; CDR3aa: CASSFGSVSYEQYF
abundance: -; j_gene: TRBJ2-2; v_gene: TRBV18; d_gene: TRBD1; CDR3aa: CASSPVEGADTGELFF
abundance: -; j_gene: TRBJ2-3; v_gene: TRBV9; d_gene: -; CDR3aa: CASSVTGTATDTQYF
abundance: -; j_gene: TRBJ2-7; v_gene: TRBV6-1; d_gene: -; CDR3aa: CASSRSEDEQYF
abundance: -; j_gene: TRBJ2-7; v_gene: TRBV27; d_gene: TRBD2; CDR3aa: CASSTSGEPYEQYF
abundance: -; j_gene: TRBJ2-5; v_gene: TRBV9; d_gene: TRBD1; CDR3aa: CASSGGQGALETQYF
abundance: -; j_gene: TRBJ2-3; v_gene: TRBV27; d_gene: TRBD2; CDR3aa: CASSNWALAGLTDTQYF
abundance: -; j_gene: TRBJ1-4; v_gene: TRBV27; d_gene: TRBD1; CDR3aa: CASSGTGQNEKLFF
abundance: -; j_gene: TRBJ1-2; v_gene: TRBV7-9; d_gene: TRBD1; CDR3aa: CASSLLTGGDYGYTF
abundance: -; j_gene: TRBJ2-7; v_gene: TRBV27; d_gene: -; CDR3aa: CASRPGYSSYEQYF
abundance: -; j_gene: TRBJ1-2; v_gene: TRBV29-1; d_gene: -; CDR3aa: CSVEGSLLGAPRGGYTF
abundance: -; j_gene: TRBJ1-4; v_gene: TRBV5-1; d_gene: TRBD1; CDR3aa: CASSEGQLVNEKLFF
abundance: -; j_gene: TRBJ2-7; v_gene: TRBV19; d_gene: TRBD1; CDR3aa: CASRRQGAYEQYF
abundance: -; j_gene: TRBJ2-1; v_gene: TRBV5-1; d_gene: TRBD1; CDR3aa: CASSGAGGYNEQFF
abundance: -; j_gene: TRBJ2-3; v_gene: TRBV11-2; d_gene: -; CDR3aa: CASSSFRVADTQYF
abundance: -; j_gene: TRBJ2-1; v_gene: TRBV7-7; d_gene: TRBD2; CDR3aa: CASSPQTSGISNEQFF
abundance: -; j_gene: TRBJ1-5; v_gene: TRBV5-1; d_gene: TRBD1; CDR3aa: CASSGGQGGQPQHF
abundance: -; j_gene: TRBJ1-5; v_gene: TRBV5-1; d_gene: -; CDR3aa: CASSPSSGLGQPQHF
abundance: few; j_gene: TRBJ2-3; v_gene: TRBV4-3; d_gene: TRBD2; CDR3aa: CASSQNKAGTSAFRTDTQYF
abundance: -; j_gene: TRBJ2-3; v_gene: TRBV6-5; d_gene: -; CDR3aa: CASSSQARDTQYF
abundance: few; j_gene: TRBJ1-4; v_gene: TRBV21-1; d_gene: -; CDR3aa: CASTRDKIF
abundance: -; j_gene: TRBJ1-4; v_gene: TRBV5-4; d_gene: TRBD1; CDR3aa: CASSRQGATNEKLFF
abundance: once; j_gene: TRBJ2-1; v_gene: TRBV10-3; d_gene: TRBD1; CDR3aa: CAISELGTGDVHEQFF
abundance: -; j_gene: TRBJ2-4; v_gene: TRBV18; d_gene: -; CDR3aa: CASSPYGGGKNIQYF
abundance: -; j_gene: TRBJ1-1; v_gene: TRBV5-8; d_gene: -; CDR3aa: CASSVGLYTEAFF
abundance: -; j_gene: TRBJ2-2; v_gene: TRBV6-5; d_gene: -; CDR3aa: CASSYQSNTGELFF
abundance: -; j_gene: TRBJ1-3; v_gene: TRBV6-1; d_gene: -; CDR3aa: CASSETVFSGNTIYF
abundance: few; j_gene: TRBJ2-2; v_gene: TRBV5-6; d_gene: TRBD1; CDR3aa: CASSFQGAHGELFF